This T cell receptor (beta chain) came from a study of blood T cell repertoires in COVID-19. Study-wide context: The United States, Italy and Spain supplied acute and convalescent COVID-19 samples. T cells, B-cell-depleted T cells, or PBMCs provided the cDNA or gDNA that served as material.

Seattle patient enrollment occurred during active infection, with longitudinal follow-up thereafter. The CDR3 runs 17 residues. Trimming took 6 bases from V and 4 from J, leaving 22 bases between them. CDR1 and CDR2 from the germline V gene are LNHDA and SQIVND (reference sequence). Original methodology: How many nucleated cells were present was estimated from reference gene primer amplification. The table came from immunoSEQ multiplex PCR; TCRdb's copy has only in-frame clones and leaves some out. V, J and clone size reflect that table, while D and trimming were determined from the DNA. The sample includes a few hundred thousand clones, more than 85% of them seen just once.

Sample: peripheral blood. This receptor was taken from a person under 30 with COVID-19, enrolled during active disease. The rearrangement links TRBV19 to TRBJ2-1; D remains unclear. This CDR3 reads CASSLGLVASFYNEQFF. The CDR3 nucleotides are TGTGCCAGTAGCCTAGGTTTGGTGGCGTCTTTTTACAATGAGCAGTTCTTC.